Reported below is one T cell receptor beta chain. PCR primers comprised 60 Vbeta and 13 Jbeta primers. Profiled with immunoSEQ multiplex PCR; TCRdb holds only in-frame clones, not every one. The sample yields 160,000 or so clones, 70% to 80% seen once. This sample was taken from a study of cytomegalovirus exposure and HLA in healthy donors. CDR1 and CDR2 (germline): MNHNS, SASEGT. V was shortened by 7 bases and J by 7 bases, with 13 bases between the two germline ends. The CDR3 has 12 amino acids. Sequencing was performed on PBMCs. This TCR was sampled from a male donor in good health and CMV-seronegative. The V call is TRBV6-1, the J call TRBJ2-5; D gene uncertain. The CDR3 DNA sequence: TGTGCCAGCACCTCGCGGTACGGGACCCAGTACTTC. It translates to CASTSRYGTQYF.